This T cell receptor (beta chain) is drawn from a study of T cells in Graves' hyperthyroidism and ophthalmopathy. Overall study findings and caveats: Progression to ophthalmopathy was predicted a median of approximately 6.4 months early.

Participants, patients aged 18 to 65, had newly diagnosed hyperthyroidism with a duration under 2 months. The study left out patients who had uncontrolled infection, other autoimmune disease, pregnancy or lactation. The ends lost 5 bases at V and 1 base at J; junction bases unmatched: 8. Germline CDR1 reads SGHTS; CDR2 reads YDEGEE. The CDR3 is 15 residues long. This clonotype was recorded at least ten times. What it binds is unknown. What was amplified from RNA transcripts were TCR beta CDR3 regions. HTBI primers drove first-round RT-PCR of the TCR CDR3. TCRdb reprocessed the multiplex PCR reads with MiXCR, giving one entry per CDR3 protein. The sample has fewer than 750,000 distinct CDR3 sequences; under 60% are singletons.

The V call is TRBV5-8, the J call TRBJ1-1, with TRBD1 matching over 7 bases. Sequenced input: peripheral blood or thyroid tissue (not recorded which). The source of this sequence is a woman between 18 and 30 years old with Graves' hyperthyroidism. The DNA of the CDR3 is TGTGCCAGCAGTTTTTTATCAGGGGGGAACACTGAAGCTTTCTTT. Amino acid sequence: CASSFLSGGNTEAFF.